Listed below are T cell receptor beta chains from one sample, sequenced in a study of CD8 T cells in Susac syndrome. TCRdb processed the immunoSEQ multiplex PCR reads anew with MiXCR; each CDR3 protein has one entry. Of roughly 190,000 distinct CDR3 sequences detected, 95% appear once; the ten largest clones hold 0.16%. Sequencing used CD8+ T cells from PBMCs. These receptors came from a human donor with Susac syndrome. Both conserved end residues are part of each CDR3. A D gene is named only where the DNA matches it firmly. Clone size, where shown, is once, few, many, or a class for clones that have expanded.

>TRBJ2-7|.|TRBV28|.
TGTGCCAGCAGAACCGGGGAGACCTACGAGCAGTACTTC
CASRTGETYEQYF
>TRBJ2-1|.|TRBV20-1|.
TGCAGTGCTCCCCTGGGTAGCGAGAAAACCTACAATGAGCAGTTCTTC
CSAPLGSEKTYNEQFF
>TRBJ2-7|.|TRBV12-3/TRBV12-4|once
TGTGCCAGCAGTTCATTGGCCAAGTCCTACGAGCAGTACTTC
CASSSLAKSYEQYF
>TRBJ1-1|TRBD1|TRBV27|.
TGTGCCAGCAGGCTGGGACAGGGAGTCACTGAAGCTTTCTTT
CASRLGQGVTEAFF
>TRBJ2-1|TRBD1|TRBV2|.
TGTGCCAGCAGCCTGGGACAGGGGGACAATGAGCAGTTCTTC
CASSLGQGDNEQFF
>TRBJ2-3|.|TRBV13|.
TGTGCCAGCAAGGCCCCAGGAGACACAGATACGCAGTATTTT
CASKAPGDTDTQYF
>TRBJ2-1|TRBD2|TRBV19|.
TGTGCCAGTAGTATTGGACTAGCGGGTTCCTACAATGAGCAGTTCTTC
CASSIGLAGSYNEQFF
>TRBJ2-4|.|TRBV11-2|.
TGTGCCAGCACCCTGACAGGAAACATTCAGTACTTC
CASTLTGNIQYF
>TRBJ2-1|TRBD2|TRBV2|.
TGTGCCAGCAGTGGGACTAGCGGGGTCAATGAGCAGTTCTTC
CASSGTSGVNEQFF
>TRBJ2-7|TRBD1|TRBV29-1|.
TGCAGCGTTGTGACAGGGGATTACGAGCAGTACTTC
CSVVTGDYEQYF
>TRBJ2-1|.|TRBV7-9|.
TGTGCCAGCAGCCGCGAGGGGGGATTTGACAATGAGCAGTTCTTC
CASSREGGFDNEQFF
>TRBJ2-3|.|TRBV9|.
TGTGCCAGCAGACACCGGGACACCAGCACAGATACGCAGTATTTT
CASRHRDTSTDTQYF
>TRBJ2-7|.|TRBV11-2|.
TGTGCCAGCAGCTTAGTATTAGCGACGTTCAGCTCCTACGAGCAGTACTTC
CASSLVLATFSSYEQYF
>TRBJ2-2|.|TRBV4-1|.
TGCGCCAGCAGCCAAGCTGAGGGGTACACCGGGGAGCTGTTTTTT
CASSQAEGYTGELFF
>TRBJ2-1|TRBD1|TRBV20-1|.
TGCAGTGCTAGATCTAATGGCCGGGACAGGGGAGTCCATGAGCAGTTCTTC
CSARSNGRDRGVHEQFF
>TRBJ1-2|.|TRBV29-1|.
TGCAGCGCTGGACAGACCTATGGCTACACCTTC
CSAGQTYGYTF
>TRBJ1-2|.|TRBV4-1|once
TGCGCCAGCAGCCAAGATGGTACGACTGCCTATGGCTACACCTTC
CASSQDGTTAYGYTF
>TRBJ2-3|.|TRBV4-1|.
TGCGCCAGCAGCCAAGAGGCTAGTGCGGATACGCAGTATTTT
CASSQEASADTQYF
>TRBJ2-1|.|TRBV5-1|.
TGCGCCAGCAGCTTGCAGTCCAGGGGCTTGCACAATGAGCAGTTCTTC
CASSLQSRGLHNEQFF
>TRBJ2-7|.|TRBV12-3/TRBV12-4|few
TGTGCCAGCAGTTTGGGTGCCGACTACGAGCAGTACTTC
CASSLGADYEQYF
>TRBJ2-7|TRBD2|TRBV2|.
TGTGCCAGCACCAAAATAGCGGGAGCTGATGCCTACGAGCAGTACTTC
CASTKIAGADAYEQYF
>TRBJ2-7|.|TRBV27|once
TGTGCCAGCCACACAGAGGCGAGCGAGCAGTACTTC
CASHTEASEQYF
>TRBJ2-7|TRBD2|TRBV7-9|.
TGTGCCAGCAGCCTTCCCCGGGCGGGGGGCCTCTCCTACGAGCAGTACTTC
CASSLPRAGGLSYEQYF
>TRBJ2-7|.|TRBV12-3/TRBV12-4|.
TGTGCCAGCAGTTTATTTCCGGGAGCCTCCTACGAGCAGTACTTC
CASSLFPGASYEQYF
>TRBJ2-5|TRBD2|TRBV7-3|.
TGTGCCAGCAGCCCCCCAGGACTAGCCAAGTTTTGCGAGACCCAGTACTTC
CASSPPGLAKFCETQYF
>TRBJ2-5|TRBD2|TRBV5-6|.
TGTGCCAGCAGCTTGGGGACTAGCCTGGAGACCCAGTACTTC
CASSLGTSLETQYF
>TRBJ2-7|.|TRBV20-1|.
TGCAGTGCCCCCCGTGTTGGGCGCGGCGAGCAGTACTTC
CSAPRVGRGEQYF
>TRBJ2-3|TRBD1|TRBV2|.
TGTGCCAGCAAGACAGGGGAACTAGATACGCAGTATTTT
CASKTGELDTQYF
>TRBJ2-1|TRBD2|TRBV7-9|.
TGTGCCAGCAGCTTAGCGTTACTGACTAGCGGGAGCGGTCATGAGCAGTTCTTC
CASSLALLTSGSGHEQFF
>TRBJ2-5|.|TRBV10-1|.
TGCGCCAGCGATAGCGACAAAGGACAAGAGACCCAGTACTTC
CASDSDKGQETQYF
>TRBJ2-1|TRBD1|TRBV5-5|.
TGTGCCAGCAGCTGGGGACAGGGGGATGAGCAGTTCTTC
CASSWGQGDEQFF
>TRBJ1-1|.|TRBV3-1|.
TGTGCCAGCAGCCGAGTGTACATGAACACTGAAGCTTTCTTT
CASSRVYMNTEAFF
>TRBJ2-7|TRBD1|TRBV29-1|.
TGCAGCGTTGAATTTAGGGACAGCTCCCCCTACGAGCAGTACTTC
CSVEFRDSSPYEQYF
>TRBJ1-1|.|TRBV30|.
TGTGCCTGGAGTGCCAGGGGTTCTGAAGCTTTCTTT
CAWSARGSEAFF
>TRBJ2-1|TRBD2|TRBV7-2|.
TGTGCCAGCAGCTTGACGAGCGGGAGAGGTGAGCAGTTCTTC
CASSLTSGRGEQFF
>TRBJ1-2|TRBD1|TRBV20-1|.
TGCAGTGCTAGACCTCTACAGGGGCTGGGAAACTATGGCTACACCTTC
CSARPLQGLGNYGYTF
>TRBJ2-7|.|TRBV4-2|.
TGTGCCAGCAGCCAAGATAGGCTGGCCGAGCAGTACTTC
CASSQDRLAEQYF
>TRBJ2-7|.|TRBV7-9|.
TGTGCCAGCAGCTTTAGTACGATCGCCTACGAGCAGTACTTC
CASSFSTIAYEQYF
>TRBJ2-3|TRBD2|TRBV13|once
TGTGCCAGCAGCCCCCGACTAGCGGGTCACACAGATACGCAGTATTTT
CASSPRLAGHTDTQYF
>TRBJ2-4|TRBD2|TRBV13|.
TGTGCCAGCAGCCTCCGGGGGGGCGAAAACATTCAGTACTTC
CASSLRGGENIQYF
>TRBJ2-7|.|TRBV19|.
TGTGCCAGTAGTAGCAAAATTACCTACGAGCAGTACTTC
CASSSKITYEQYF
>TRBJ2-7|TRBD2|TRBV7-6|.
TGTGCCAGCAGCCCCGCTAGCGGGCAAGTATACGAGCAGTACTTC
CASSPASGQVYEQYF
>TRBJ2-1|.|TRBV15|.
TGTGCCACCAGCCAGCCCGAGGGCCGCTCCTACAATGAGCAGTTCTTC
CATSQPEGRSYNEQFF
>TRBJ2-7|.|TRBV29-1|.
TGCAGCGTTGTAAGGGACGAGCAGTACTTC
CSVVRDEQYF
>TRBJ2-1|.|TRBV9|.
TGTGCCAGCAGCGTAGGGATGCATGAGCAGTTCTTC
CASSVGMHEQFF
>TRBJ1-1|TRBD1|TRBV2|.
TGTGCCAGCAGTGGGACAGGGGGCGTCGACACTGAAGCTTTCTTT
CASSGTGGVDTEAFF
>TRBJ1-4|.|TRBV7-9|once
TGTGCCAGCAGCTCGACCTGGCGGGCAGGGGAAGAAAAACTGTTTTTT
CASSSTWRAGEEKLFF
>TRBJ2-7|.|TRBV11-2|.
TGTGCCAGCAGCTTAGCGGGACAACGCGACGAGCAGTACTTC
CASSLAGQRDEQYF
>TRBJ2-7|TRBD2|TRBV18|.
TGTGCCAGCTCATCCCGGACTAGCGGTAGCTCCTACGAGCAGTACTTC
CASSSRTSGSSYEQYF
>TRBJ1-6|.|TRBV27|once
TGTGCCAGCAGTTTAATAGGGGTTAATTCACCCCTCCACTTT
CASSLIGVNSPLHF
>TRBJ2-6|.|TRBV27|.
TGTGCCAGCAGTCCAACAGGGTCCCCTGGGGCCAACGTCCTGACTTTC
CASSPTGSPGANVLTF
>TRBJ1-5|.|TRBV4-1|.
TGCGCCAGCAGCCTCGGGCCGTTTGCGCCCCAGCATTTT
CASSLGPFAPQHF